This is a list of T cell receptor beta chains from one sample in a study of graft-versus-host responses after intestinal transplantation. TCRdb's copy holds only in-frame clones and misses some; the assay was immunoSEQ multiplex PCR. Of about 120,000 clones in the sample, approximately 92% were seen once. These TCRs are of unknown antigen specificity. The sequencing here drew on unstimulated CD8+ T cells sorted from spleen or lymph node cells, taken before intestinal transplant. Receptors were obtained from a human donor who received an intestinal transplant. Each CDR3 is given with its conserved first and last residue. Fields, in order: D gene, clone size, V gene, J gene, CDR3 protein, CDR3 DNA. D genes are given only for firm matches. Size is stated for part of the rows, as once, few or many counts, or as a class when the clone is expanded.

d_call: TRBD2; clone_size: .; v_call: TRBV19; j_call: TRBJ2-1; cdr3_aa: CASSMSAGGHNEQFF; cdr3_nt: TGTGCCAGTAGTATGTCAGCGGGAGGGCACAATGAGCAGTTCTTC
d_call: .; clone_size: .; v_call: TRBV27; j_call: TRBJ2-1; cdr3_aa: CASSDELELEQFF; cdr3_nt: TGTGCCAGCAGTGACGAACTAGAACTTGAGCAGTTCTTC
d_call: TRBD2; clone_size: .; v_call: TRBV30; j_call: TRBJ2-2; cdr3_aa: CAWDTSGSSGELFF; cdr3_nt: TGTGCCTGGGACACTAGCGGGAGCTCCGGGGAGCTGTTTTTT
d_call: TRBD2; clone_size: .; v_call: TRBV5-6; j_call: TRBJ2-3; cdr3_aa: CASSLEASGRGTDTQYF; cdr3_nt: TGTGCCAGCAGCTTGGAGGCTAGCGGGAGAGGCACAGATACGCAGTATTTT
d_call: .; clone_size: .; v_call: TRBV6-5; j_call: TRBJ2-2; cdr3_aa: CASRYRQNTGELFF; cdr3_nt: TGTGCCAGCAGGTATAGACAGAACACCGGGGAGCTGTTTTTT
d_call: TRBD2; clone_size: .; v_call: TRBV28; j_call: TRBJ2-7; cdr3_aa: CASSPPAGTSYEQYF; cdr3_nt: TGTGCCAGCAGCCCACCCGCCGGGACTAGCTACGAGCAGTACTTC
d_call: TRBD2; clone_size: .; v_call: TRBV30; j_call: TRBJ2-7; cdr3_aa: CAWALGLADEQYF; cdr3_nt: TGTGCCTGGGCTCTTGGACTAGCGGACGAGCAGTACTTC
d_call: .; clone_size: .; v_call: TRBV29-1; j_call: TRBJ1-3; cdr3_aa: CSVGKTREGNTIYF; cdr3_nt: TGCAGCGTTGGGAAGACCCGGGAGGGAAACACCATATATTTT
d_call: TRBD2; clone_size: .; v_call: TRBV30; j_call: TRBJ2-7; cdr3_aa: CAWSGLAGGTSSYEQYF; cdr3_nt: TGTGCCTGGAGTGGATTAGCGGGAGGTACCAGCTCCTACGAGCAGTACTTC
d_call: TRBD1; clone_size: .; v_call: TRBV27; j_call: TRBJ2-7; cdr3_aa: CASTSRDRIYEQYF; cdr3_nt: TGTGCCAGCACCTCGAGGGACAGGATCTACGAGCAGTACTTC
d_call: .; clone_size: .; v_call: TRBV28; j_call: TRBJ2-5; cdr3_aa: CASSPVRGRETQYF; cdr3_nt: TGTGCCAGCAGCCCCGTCAGAGGCAGGGAGACCCAGTACTTC
d_call: TRBD1; clone_size: .; v_call: TRBV5-1; j_call: TRBJ2-7; cdr3_aa: CASSLRRQGAYEQYF; cdr3_nt: TGCGCCAGCAGCCTCAGGCGACAGGGAGCCTACGAGCAGTACTTC
d_call: .; clone_size: .; v_call: TRBV30; j_call: TRBJ1-1; cdr3_aa: CAWSEETGNTEAFF; cdr3_nt: TGTGCCTGGAGTGAAGAGACGGGGAACACTGAAGCTTTCTTT
d_call: .; clone_size: .; v_call: TRBV9; j_call: TRBJ2-7; cdr3_aa: CASSPGPEEQYF; cdr3_nt: TGTGCCAGCAGCCCCGGCCCGGAGGAGCAGTACTTC
d_call: .; clone_size: few; v_call: TRBV19; j_call: TRBJ2-7; cdr3_aa: CASSIAGPSYEQYF; cdr3_nt: TGTGCCAGTAGTATAGCGGGACCCTCCTACGAGCAGTACTTC
d_call: TRBD1; clone_size: once; v_call: TRBV27; j_call: TRBJ2-1; cdr3_aa: CATIGQGAYNEQFF; cdr3_nt: TGTGCCACCATAGGACAGGGGGCATACAATGAGCAGTTCTTC
d_call: .; clone_size: once; v_call: TRBV27; j_call: TRBJ1-1; cdr3_aa: CASSFWGQSAEAFF; cdr3_nt: TGTGCCAGCAGCTTTTGGGGGCAGTCCGCTGAAGCTTTCTTT
d_call: .; clone_size: .; v_call: TRBV15; j_call: TRBJ1-1; cdr3_aa: CATSMGLNTEAFF; cdr3_nt: TGTGCCACCAGTATGGGCCTGAACACTGAAGCTTTCTTT
d_call: .; clone_size: .; v_call: TRBV19; j_call: TRBJ2-5; cdr3_aa: CASSMTADSTIQRGQETQYF; cdr3_nt: TGTGCCAGTAGTATGACGGCCGACAGCACAATTCAAAGGGGACAAGAGACCCAGTACTTC
d_call: .; clone_size: .; v_call: TRBV5-1; j_call: TRBJ2-7; cdr3_aa: CASSLVVARPRYEQYF; cdr3_nt: TGCGCCAGCAGCTTGGTGGTGGCTCGACCTAGGTACGAGCAGTACTTC
d_call: .; clone_size: .; v_call: TRBV14; j_call: TRBJ1-2; cdr3_aa: CASSQGRNYGYTF; cdr3_nt: TGTGCCAGCAGCCAAGGCAGGAACTATGGCTACACCTTC
d_call: .; clone_size: .; v_call: TRBV6-5; j_call: TRBJ2-7; cdr3_aa: CASSYGPYEQYF; cdr3_nt: TGTGCCAGCAGTTACGGACCTTACGAGCAGTACTTC
d_call: .; clone_size: once; v_call: TRBV23-1; j_call: TRBJ2-7; cdr3_aa: CASSQILDRFSYEQYF; cdr3_nt: TGCGCCAGCAGTCAAATCTTAGACAGGTTCTCCTACGAGCAGTACTTC
d_call: .; clone_size: .; v_call: TRBV27; j_call: TRBJ1-2; cdr3_aa: CASGSPLRDGYTF; cdr3_nt: TGTGCCAGCGGATCTCCCTTACGGGACGGCTACACCTTC
d_call: TRBD2; clone_size: .; v_call: TRBV28; j_call: TRBJ2-1; cdr3_aa: CASSSGLARYNGQFF; cdr3_nt: TGTGCCAGCAGTTCTGGACTAGCGCGGTACAATGGGCAGTTCTTC
d_call: TRBD2; clone_size: .; v_call: TRBV6-1; j_call: TRBJ2-7; cdr3_aa: CVSRAGALREQYF; cdr3_nt: TGTGTCAGTAGGGCGGGAGCGTTACGAGAGCAGTACTTC
d_call: TRBD2; clone_size: .; v_call: TRBV27; j_call: TRBJ2-1; cdr3_aa: CASSYPSGSRNEQFF; cdr3_nt: TGTGCCAGCAGTTATCCTAGCGGGAGCCGGAATGAGCAGTTCTTC
d_call: .; clone_size: .; v_call: TRBV27; j_call: TRBJ2-1; cdr3_aa: CASSWGTSTYNEQFF; cdr3_nt: TGTGCCAGCAGTTGGGGGACTTCCACCTACAATGAGCAGTTCTTC
d_call: .; clone_size: .; v_call: TRBV4-1; j_call: TRBJ2-7; cdr3_aa: CASSQERASYEQYF; cdr3_nt: TGCGCCAGCAGCCAAGAAAGGGCCTCCTACGAGCAGTACTTC
d_call: .; clone_size: .; v_call: TRBV1; j_call: TRBJ2-3; cdr3_aa: CTSFKGRSSTDTQYF; cdr3_nt: TGCACCAGCTTTAAGGGGAGGTCTAGCACAGATACGCAGTATTTT
d_call: TRBD2; clone_size: .; v_call: TRBV5-6; j_call: TRBJ2-7; cdr3_aa: CASSDLAAYEQYF; cdr3_nt: TGTGCCAGCAGCGATCTAGCGGCCTACGAGCAGTACTTC
d_call: .; clone_size: .; v_call: TRBV5-4; j_call: TRBJ2-1; cdr3_aa: CASSSGTLGAYNEQFF; cdr3_nt: TGTGCCAGCAGCTCCGGGACTCTCGGCGCCTACAATGAGCAGTTCTTC
d_call: TRBD1; clone_size: .; v_call: TRBV18; j_call: TRBJ1-5; cdr3_aa: CASSPLPTKSTGVMSNQPQHF; cdr3_nt: TGTGCCAGCTCACCACTCCCCACGAAATCGACAGGGGTTATGAGCAATCAGCCCCAGCATTTT
d_call: .; clone_size: once; v_call: TRBV28; j_call: TRBJ2-1; cdr3_aa: CASSPGENEQFF; cdr3_nt: TGTGCCAGTAGCCCAGGGGAGAATGAGCAGTTCTTC
d_call: .; clone_size: .; v_call: TRBV20-1; j_call: TRBJ1-6; cdr3_aa: CSARGSPLHF; cdr3_nt: TGCAGTGCTAGAGGCTCACCCCTCCACTTT
d_call: TRBD2; clone_size: .; v_call: TRBV7-8; j_call: TRBJ2-7; cdr3_aa: CASSLGRVGGTSGGSYEQYF; cdr3_nt: TGTGCCAGCAGCTTAGGACGGGTCGGGGGGACTAGCGGGGGCTCCTACGAGCAGTACTTC
d_call: .; clone_size: .; v_call: TRBV14; j_call: TRBJ1-1; cdr3_aa: CASSQSRLPGLNTEAFF; cdr3_nt: TGTGCCAGCAGCCAAAGCCGGCTTCCCGGACTGAACACTGAAGCTTTCTTT
d_call: .; clone_size: .; v_call: TRBV7-3; j_call: TRBJ2-1; cdr3_aa: CASSLTTRLSYNEQFF; cdr3_nt: TGTGCCAGCAGCCTTACTACCCGGTTATCCTACAATGAGCAGTTCTTC
d_call: TRBD1; clone_size: .; v_call: TRBV6-5; j_call: TRBJ2-1; cdr3_aa: CASRAGTGHKLGQFF; cdr3_nt: TGTGCCAGCAGAGCCGGGACAGGCCACAAGTTGGGGCAGTTCTTC
d_call: .; clone_size: .; v_call: TRBV29-1; j_call: TRBJ1-2; cdr3_aa: CSVRTDGYDIANYGYTF; cdr3_nt: TGCAGCGTTCGGACCGACGGATACGATATAGCTAACTATGGCTACACCTTC
d_call: .; clone_size: once; v_call: TRBV29-1; j_call: TRBJ2-7; cdr3_aa: CSVEGQPYEQYF; cdr3_nt: TGCAGCGTTGAGGGGCAGCCCTACGAGCAGTACTTC
d_call: TRBD2; clone_size: medium-sized; v_call: TRBV9; j_call: TRBJ2-1; cdr3_aa: CASSVPSSGHSYNEQFF; cdr3_nt: TGTGCCAGCAGCGTACCCTCTAGCGGACACTCCTACAATGAGCAGTTCTTC
d_call: .; clone_size: .; v_call: TRBV7-2; j_call: TRBJ2-7; cdr3_aa: CASSPSGLRAYEQYF; cdr3_nt: TGTGCCAGCAGCCCCTCTGGACTAAGGGCCTACGAGCAGTACTTC
d_call: .; clone_size: .; v_call: TRBV4-2; j_call: TRBJ2-7; cdr3_aa: CASSPGLTTSYEQYF; cdr3_nt: TGTGCCAGCAGCCCCGGACTTACAACCTCCTACGAGCAGTACTTC
d_call: TRBD1; clone_size: .; v_call: TRBV7-9; j_call: TRBJ2-1; cdr3_aa: CASSPPGTAYNEQFF; cdr3_nt: TGTGCCAGCAGCCCCCCCGGGACAGCCTACAATGAGCAGTTCTTC
d_call: .; clone_size: .; v_call: TRBV28; j_call: TRBJ1-2; cdr3_aa: CASSFNGYTF; cdr3_nt: TGTGCCAGCAGTTTCAATGGCTACACCTTC
d_call: .; clone_size: .; v_call: TRBV27; j_call: TRBJ1-1; cdr3_aa: CASSLEGFHTEAFF; cdr3_nt: TGTGCCAGCAGTTTGGAGGGGTTTCACACTGAAGCTTTCTTT
d_call: .; clone_size: .; v_call: TRBV19; j_call: TRBJ2-3; cdr3_aa: CASSPQVDAVSTDTQYF; cdr3_nt: TGTGCCAGTAGTCCCCAAGTAGATGCGGTTAGCACAGATACGCAGTATTTT
d_call: .; clone_size: .; v_call: TRBV5-1; j_call: TRBJ2-1; cdr3_aa: CASSPYRNNEQFF; cdr3_nt: TGCGCCAGCAGCCCGTATCGGAACAATGAGCAGTTCTTC
d_call: .; clone_size: .; v_call: TRBV5-1; j_call: TRBJ2-7; cdr3_aa: CASSLQDWDYEQYF; cdr3_nt: TGCGCCAGCAGCCTACAGGATTGGGACTACGAGCAGTACTTC
d_call: TRBD2; clone_size: .; v_call: TRBV29-1; j_call: TRBJ2-7; cdr3_aa: CSVVRASGSPEQYF; cdr3_nt: TGCAGCGTTGTAAGGGCTAGCGGGAGTCCCGAGCAGTACTTC